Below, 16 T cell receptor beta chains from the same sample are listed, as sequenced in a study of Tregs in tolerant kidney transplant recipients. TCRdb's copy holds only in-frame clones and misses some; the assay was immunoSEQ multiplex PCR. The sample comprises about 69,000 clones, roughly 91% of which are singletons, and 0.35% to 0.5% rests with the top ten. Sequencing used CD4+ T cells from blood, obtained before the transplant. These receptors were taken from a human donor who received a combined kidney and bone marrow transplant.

This chain's CDR3 is CASSFTPDRGIKETQYF. The CDR3 DNA follows: TGTGCCAGCAGCTTCACCCCGGACAGGGGGATAAAAGAGACCCAGTACTTC. The rearrangement links TRBV5-8 to TRBJ2-5; the match to TRBD1 covers 10 bases. The CDR3 is made up of 17 amino acids. J was trimmed by 3 bases and V by 2 bases; bases with no gene match: 10. The germline V gene has CDR1 SGHTS and CDR2 YDEGEE.

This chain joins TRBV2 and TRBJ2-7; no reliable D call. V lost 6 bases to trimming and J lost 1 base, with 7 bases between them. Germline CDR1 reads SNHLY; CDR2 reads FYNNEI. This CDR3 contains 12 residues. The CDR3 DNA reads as TGTGCCAGCAGGCAGGAATCCTACGAGCAGTACTTC. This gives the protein CASRQESYEQYF.

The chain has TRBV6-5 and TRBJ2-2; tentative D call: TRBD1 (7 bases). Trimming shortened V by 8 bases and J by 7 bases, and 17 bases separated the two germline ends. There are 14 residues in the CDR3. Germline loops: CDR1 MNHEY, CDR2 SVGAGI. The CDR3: CASGGTVVIGELFF. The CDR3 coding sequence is TGTGCCAGCGGGGGGACAGTTGTGATCGGGGAGCTGTTTTTT.

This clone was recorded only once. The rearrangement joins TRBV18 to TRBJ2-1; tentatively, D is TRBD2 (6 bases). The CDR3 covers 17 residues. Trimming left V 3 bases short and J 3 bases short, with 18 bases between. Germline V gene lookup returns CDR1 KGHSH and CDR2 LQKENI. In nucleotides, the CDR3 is TGTGCCAGCTCACCCCGCTACGGGAGAGAGTTCTACAATGAGCAGTTCTTC. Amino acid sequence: CASSPRYGREFYNEQFF.

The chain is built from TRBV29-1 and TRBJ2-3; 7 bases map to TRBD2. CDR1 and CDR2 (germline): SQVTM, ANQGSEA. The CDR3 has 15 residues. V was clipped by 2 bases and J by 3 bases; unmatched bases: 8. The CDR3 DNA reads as TGCAGCGTTGAAAATGGCGCTAGCGGAACAGATACGCAGTATTTT. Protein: CSVENGASGTDTQYF.

CDR3 nucleotide sequence: TGTGCCAGCAGCCATCCCTTGGGACCGGGACTAGCGGGAATAGGGCAGTACTTC. It translates to CASSHPLGPGLAGIGQYF. The chain joins TRBV4-2 to TRBJ2-7; 13 positions agree with TRBD2. V was clipped by 3 bases and J by 9 bases; unmatched bases: 17. The CDR3 contains 18 residues. CDR1 and CDR2 from the germline V gene are LGHNA and YNFKEQ.

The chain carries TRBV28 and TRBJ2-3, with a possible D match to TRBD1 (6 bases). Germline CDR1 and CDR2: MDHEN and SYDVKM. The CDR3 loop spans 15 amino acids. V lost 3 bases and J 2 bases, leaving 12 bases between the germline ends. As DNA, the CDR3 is TGTGCCAGCAGTTTGCCAGGGGTCCTCACAGATACGCAGTATTTT. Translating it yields CASSLPGVLTDTQYF.

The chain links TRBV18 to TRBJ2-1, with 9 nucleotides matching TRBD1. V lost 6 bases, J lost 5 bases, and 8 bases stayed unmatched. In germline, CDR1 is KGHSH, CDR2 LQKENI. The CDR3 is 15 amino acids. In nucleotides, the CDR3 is TGTGCCAGCTCCCCAACCGGGACAGGGAACAATGAGCAGTTCTTC. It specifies CASSPTGTGNNEQFF.

CDR3 DNA: TGTGCCTGGAGTGTTAGCGGGAGGTGGCAGTTCTTC. Translated: CAWSVSGRWQFF. This chain links TRBV30 with TRBJ2-1, with 10 bases matching TRBD2. Unmatched junction bases numbered 2, after V lost 0 bases and J lost 12 bases. Per the germline V gene, CDR1 is GTSNPN and CDR2 is SVGIG (reference sequence). This CDR3 comprises 12 residues.

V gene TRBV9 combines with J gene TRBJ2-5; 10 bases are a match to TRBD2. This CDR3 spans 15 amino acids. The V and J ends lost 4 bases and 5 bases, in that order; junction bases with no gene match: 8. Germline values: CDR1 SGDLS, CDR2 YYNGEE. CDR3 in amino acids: CASSSRLAGEETQYF. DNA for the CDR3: TGTGCCAGCAGCTCTCGACTAGCGGGTGAGGAGACCCAGTACTTC.

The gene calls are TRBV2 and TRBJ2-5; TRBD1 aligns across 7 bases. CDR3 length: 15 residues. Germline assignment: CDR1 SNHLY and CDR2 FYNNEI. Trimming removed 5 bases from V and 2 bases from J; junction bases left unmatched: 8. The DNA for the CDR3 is TGTGCCAGCAGTTATGAGGGGGCCTCACAAGAGACCCAGTACTTC. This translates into CASSYEGASQETQYF.

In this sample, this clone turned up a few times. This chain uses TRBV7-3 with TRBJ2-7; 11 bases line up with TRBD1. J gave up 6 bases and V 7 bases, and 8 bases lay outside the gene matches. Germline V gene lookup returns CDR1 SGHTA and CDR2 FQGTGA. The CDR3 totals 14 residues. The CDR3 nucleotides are TGTGCCAGCAACGCCGGGACAGGGGGATTCGAGCAGTACTTC. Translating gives CASNAGTGGFEQYF.

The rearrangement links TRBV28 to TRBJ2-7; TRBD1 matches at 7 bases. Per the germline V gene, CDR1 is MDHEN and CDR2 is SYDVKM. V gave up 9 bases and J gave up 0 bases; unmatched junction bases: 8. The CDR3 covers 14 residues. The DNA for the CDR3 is TGTGCCAGTAGTACAGGGGCTAGCTCCTACGAGCAGTACTTC. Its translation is CASSTGASSYEQYF.

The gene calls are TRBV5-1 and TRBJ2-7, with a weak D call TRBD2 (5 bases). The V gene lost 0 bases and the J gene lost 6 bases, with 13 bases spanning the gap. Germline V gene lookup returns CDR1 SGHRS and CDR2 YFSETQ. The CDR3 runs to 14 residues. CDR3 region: CASSLGTPPVEQYF. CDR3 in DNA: TGCGCCAGCAGCTTGGGGACTCCCCCGGTCGAGCAGTACTTC.

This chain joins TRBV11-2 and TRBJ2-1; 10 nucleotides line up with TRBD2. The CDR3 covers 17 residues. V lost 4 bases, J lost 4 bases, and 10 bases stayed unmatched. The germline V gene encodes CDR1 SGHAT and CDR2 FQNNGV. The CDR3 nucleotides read TGTGCCAGCAGCTCGCCAGCACTAGCGGGACTTTACAATGAGCAGTTCTTC. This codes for CASSSPALAGLYNEQFF.

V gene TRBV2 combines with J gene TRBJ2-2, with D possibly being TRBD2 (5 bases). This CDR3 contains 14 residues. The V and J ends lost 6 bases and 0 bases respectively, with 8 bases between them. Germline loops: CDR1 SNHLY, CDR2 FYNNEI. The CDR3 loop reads CASSTSANTGELFF. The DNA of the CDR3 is TGTGCCAGCAGCACTAGTGCGAACACCGGGGAGCTGTTTTTT. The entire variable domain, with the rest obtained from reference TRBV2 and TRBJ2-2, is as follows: EPEVTQTPSHQVTQMGQEVILRCVPISNHLYFYWYRQILGQKVEFLVSFYNNEISEKSEIFDDQFSVERPDGSNFTLKIRSTKLEDSAMYFCASSTSANTGELFFGEGSRLTVL.